Included here is one T cell receptor beta chain sequence, with context. These data come from a study of cytomegalovirus exposure and HLA in healthy donors. CDR1 is SSHAT and CDR2 is FNYEAQ in the germline V gene (reference sequence). CDR3 length equals 12 residues. V was clipped by 5 bases and J by 8 bases, with 12 bases between them. The PCR ran on 60 Vbeta and 13 Jbeta primers. Sequencing used immunoSEQ multiplex PCR; TCRdb keeps in-frame clones, though not all of them. The sample has more than 95,000 clones, approximately 66% seen once. This receptor was taken from a woman in her forties or fifties in good health and CMV-seronegative. The sequenced material came from PBMCs. This chain connects TRBV7-7 to TRBJ1-2; D is undetermined. Here the CDR3 DNA reads TGTGCCAGCAGCCACGATAGTTCCGGCTACACCTTC. Protein: CASSHDSSGYTF.